This T cell receptor beta chain was observed in a study of T cells expressing NK-cell markers. About the research overall: The study drew TCR beta repertoires from sorted CD3+CD56+NKG2C+, CD3+CD56+NKG2C- and CD3+CD56-NKG2C+ T cells. The study sequenced eight donors, seven HCMV-seropositive and one seronegative. Study observations and caveats: Dominant NKG2C+ clonotype frequencies of about 1.0-8% of CD8+ T cells were measured in about 6 donors. These clonotypes additionally ranked first within the CD3+CD56-NKG2C+ fraction of a few donors.

In the case of this clonotype: Its antigen is still unknown.

TCRdb re-called the 5' RACE reads and catalogs CDR3 proteins one per entry, DNA excluded. The sample holds over 350,000 distinct CDR3 sequences. This CDR3 is 14 amino acids long. The germline gives CDR1 SGHDT, CDR2 YYEEEE. This sequence originates from a woman in her forties or fifties in good health. Material: blood T cells: a sorted CD56 or NKG2C T cell subset, CD4+ or CD8+ T cells, or bulk PBMC T cells (not recorded which). This sequence joins TRBV5-6 and TRBJ1-1; TCRdb lists TRBD1, though no DNA is available to test this call. CDR3 sequence reads: CASGRPVMGTEAFF.